A selection of T cell receptor beta chains follows, all from one sample in a study of CD8+CD57+ T cells in acquired aplastic anemia. TCRdb reprocessed the reads via MiXCR and lists one record per CDR3 protein. The sample has under 350,000 distinct CDR3 sequences, 45% to 65% seen once. Sequencing input: sorted CD4+, CD8+, or CD8+CD57+ T cells (not recorded which) from PBMCs. These receptors originate from a human donor with aplastic anemia. Each CDR3 is given with its conserved first and last residue. The D gene is left open where the match is weak. The size of a clone is reported for some rows only, either as once, few or many, or as a class for expanded clones.

D gene: TRBD2
V gene: TRBV6-4
clone size: few
J gene: TRBJ2-3
CDR3 protein: CASSITSGGSDTQYF
CDR3 DNA: TGTGCCAGCAGCATAACTAGCGGGGGCTCAGATACGCAGTATTTT

D gene: -
V gene: TRBV5-1
clone size: -
J gene: TRBJ2-2
CDR3 protein: CASSLAQGAQSGELFF
CDR3 DNA: TGCGCCAGCAGCTTGGCTCAGGGCGCACAATCCGGGGAGCTGTTTTTT

D gene: -
V gene: TRBV7-3
clone size: -
J gene: TRBJ1-5
CDR3 protein: CASSLRRDFGNQPQHF
CDR3 DNA: TGTGCCAGCAGCTTGAGGAGGGACTTTGGCAATCAGCCCCAGCATTTT

D gene: -
V gene: TRBV5-1
clone size: once
J gene: TRBJ1-1
CDR3 protein: CASRDGPPSGTEAFF
CDR3 DNA: TGCGCCAGCAGAGACGGTCCTCCTTCGGGCACTGAAGCTTTCTTT

D gene: TRBD1
V gene: TRBV7-8
clone size: -
J gene: TRBJ1-2
CDR3 protein: CASSLDRGLYGYTF
CDR3 DNA: TGTGCCAGCAGCTTGGACAGGGGACTCTATGGCTACACCTTC

D gene: -
V gene: TRBV25-1
clone size: -
J gene: TRBJ2-1
CDR3 protein: CASSNNGGYNEQFF
CDR3 DNA: TGTGCCAGCAGTAACAACGGGGGCTACAATGAGCAGTTCTTC

D gene: -
V gene: TRBV7-6
clone size: -
J gene: TRBJ1-1
CDR3 protein: CASSLGPGANTEAFF
CDR3 DNA: TGTGCCAGCAGCTTAGGCCCAGGAGCTAACACTGAAGCTTTCTTT

D gene: TRBD2
V gene: TRBV24-1
clone size: -
J gene: TRBJ2-1
CDR3 protein: CATSARTSGSNEQFF
CDR3 DNA: TGTGCCACCAGTGCCCGGACTAGCGGGAGCAATGAGCAGTTCTTC

D gene: -
V gene: TRBV7-2
clone size: -
J gene: TRBJ2-3
CDR3 protein: CASSSVRTTNTDTQYF
CDR3 DNA: TGTGCCAGCAGCTCAGTACGGACTACGAACACAGATACACAGTATTTT

D gene: TRBD2
V gene: TRBV9
clone size: -
J gene: TRBJ2-7
CDR3 protein: CASSLAGAGYEQYF
CDR3 DNA: TGTGCCAGCAGCTTAGCGGGAGCGGGCTACGAGCAGTACTTC

D gene: TRBD2
V gene: TRBV5-1
clone size: -
J gene: TRBJ2-7
CDR3 protein: CASTFSGSMSYEQYF
CDR3 DNA: TGTGCCAGCACCTTTAGCGGGAGTATGTCCTACGAGCAGTACTTC

D gene: -
V gene: TRBV20-1
clone size: -
J gene: TRBJ1-2
CDR3 protein: CSARAGPPVGYTF
CDR3 DNA: TGCAGTGCTAGGGCAGGACCCCCGGTTGGCTACACCTTC

D gene: -
V gene: TRBV7-2
clone size: -
J gene: TRBJ1-5
CDR3 protein: CASSLGNLQGSNQPQHF
CDR3 DNA: TGTGCCAGCAGCTTGGGTAACTTGCAGGGGAGCAATCAGCCCCAGCATTTT

D gene: -
V gene: TRBV19
clone size: many
J gene: TRBJ2-7
CDR3 protein: CASSIQDTARYEQYF
CDR3 DNA: TGTGCCAGTAGTATCCAGGACACCGCAAGATACGAGCAGTACTTC

D gene: -
V gene: TRBV5-1
clone size: many
J gene: TRBJ2-5
CDR3 protein: CASSLGQRLGQETQYF
CDR3 DNA: TGCGCCAGCAGCTTAGGACAGCGGCTAGGGCAAGAGACCCAGTACTTC

D gene: TRBD1
V gene: TRBV2
clone size: -
J gene: TRBJ2-7
CDR3 protein: CASSLGAGGSYEQYF
CDR3 DNA: TGTGCCAGCAGCTTGGGGGCAGGGGGATCCTACGAGCAGTACTTC

D gene: -
V gene: TRBV9
clone size: few
J gene: TRBJ2-7
CDR3 protein: CASSVGSQYEQYF
CDR3 DNA: TGTGCCAGCAGCGTAGGAAGCCAGTACGAGCAGTACTTC

D gene: -
V gene: TRBV6-1
clone size: -
J gene: TRBJ1-6
CDR3 protein: CASSVDRSPLHF
CDR3 DNA: TGTGCCAGCAGTGTTGACCGGTCACCCCTCCACTTT

D gene: TRBD2
V gene: TRBV10-3
clone size: -
J gene: TRBJ2-7
CDR3 protein: CAITSGDSYEQYF
CDR3 DNA: TGTGCCATCACTAGCGGGGACTCCTACGAGCAGTACTTC

D gene: -
V gene: TRBV10-3
clone size: -
J gene: TRBJ2-1
CDR3 protein: CAISGGQGEQFF
CDR3 DNA: TGTGCCATCAGCGGGGGGCAGGGTGAGCAGTTCTTC

D gene: -
V gene: TRBV6-6
clone size: -
J gene: TRBJ2-7
CDR3 protein: CASRQGKSTYEQYF
CDR3 DNA: TGTGCCAGCAGGCAGGGAAAGTCTACCTACGAGCAGTACTTC

D gene: -
V gene: TRBV6-5
clone size: -
J gene: TRBJ2-3
CDR3 protein: CASSGGEDTQYF
CDR3 DNA: TGTGCCAGCAGCGGGGGAGAAGATACGCAGTATTTT

D gene: -
V gene: TRBV2
clone size: -
J gene: TRBJ2-7
CDR3 protein: CASSLASGQFSYEQYF
CDR3 DNA: TGTGCCAGCAGCTTAGCATCGGGACAATTCTCCTACGAGCAGTACTTC

D gene: -
V gene: TRBV19
clone size: -
J gene: TRBJ1-5
CDR3 protein: CATGGPSYRQHF
CDR3 DNA: TGTGCCACCGGGGGGCCGTCCTACCGGCAGCATTTT

D gene: -
V gene: TRBV5-8
clone size: many
J gene: TRBJ2-2
CDR3 protein: CASSYTGTNTGELFF
CDR3 DNA: TGTGCCAGCAGCTACACCGGGACGAACACCGGGGAGCTGTTTTTT

D gene: TRBD2
V gene: TRBV7-9
clone size: -
J gene: TRBJ2-2
CDR3 protein: CAPPYGLAGGANTGELFF
CDR3 DNA: TGTGCCCCTCCTTACGGACTAGCGGGGGGGGCGAACACCGGGGAGCTGTTTTTT

D gene: TRBD2
V gene: TRBV20-1
clone size: -
J gene: TRBJ2-5
CDR3 protein: CSAGISGRETQYF
CDR3 DNA: TGCAGTGCGGGTATCAGCGGGAGGGAGACCCAGTACTTC

D gene: -
V gene: TRBV20-1
clone size: -
J gene: TRBJ2-5
CDR3 protein: CSALKSTAKETQYF
CDR3 DNA: TGCAGTGCCCTCAAGAGTACAGCAAAGGAGACCCAGTACTTC

D gene: TRBD2
V gene: TRBV7-9
clone size: -
J gene: TRBJ2-3
CDR3 protein: CASSAIAGWADTQYF
CDR3 DNA: TGTGCCAGCAGCGCAATAGCGGGGTGGGCAGATACGCAGTATTTT

D gene: -
V gene: TRBV9
clone size: -
J gene: TRBJ2-2
CDR3 protein: CASSSQYGELFF
CDR3 DNA: TGTGCCAGCAGCTCTCAGTACGGGGAGCTGTTTTTT

D gene: -
V gene: TRBV7-3
clone size: -
J gene: TRBJ2-7
CDR3 protein: CASSLTQSYEQYF
CDR3 DNA: TGTGCCAGCAGCTTGACACAGAGTTACGAGCAGTACTTC

D gene: -
V gene: TRBV29-1
clone size: -
J gene: TRBJ1-1
CDR3 protein: CSVPTTGRGPEAFF
CDR3 DNA: TGCAGCGTCCCCACGACAGGCCGGGGACCAGAAGCTTTCTTT

D gene: TRBD2
V gene: TRBV7-9
clone size: -
J gene: TRBJ2-7
CDR3 protein: CASRAGGGTHEQYF
CDR3 DNA: TGTGCCAGCAGAGCGGGGGGGGGCACCCACGAGCAGTACTTC